A single sample is the source of the 5 T cell receptor beta chains below, sequenced in a study of cytomegalovirus exposure and HLA in healthy donors. The PCR contained 60 Vbeta and 13 Jbeta primers. The assay was immunoSEQ multiplex PCR, and TCRdb's table has in-frame clones only and misses some. The sample records some 90,000 clones, 82% being singletons. The sequencing sample was made of PBMCs. The receptors stem from a man aged 50-59 years in good health and CMV-seronegative.

The V and J genes are TRBV29-1 and TRBJ2-7, with TRBD1 matching over 7 bases. This CDR3 region has 15 residues. From germline, CDR1 is SQVTM and CDR2 ANQGSEA. V shed 7 bases and J 4 bases; nucleotides not matched to a gene: 16. The CDR3 protein is CSATRGQGKLYEQYF. The CDR3 DNA reads as TGCAGCGCCACAAGGGGGCAGGGCAAACTTTACGAGCAGTACTTC.

The chain joins TRBV9 to TRBJ2-1; TRBD2 aligns across 9 bases. The germline V gene encodes CDR1 SGDLS and CDR2 YYNGEE. V was pared by 0 bases and J by 7 bases, with 5 bases of the junction left unmatched. The CDR3 spans 15 residues. In nucleotides, the CDR3 is TGTGCCAGCAGCGTAGTAGCGGGAGAGGGAAATGAGCAGTTCTTC. Protein sequence: CASSVVAGEGNEQFF.

This clone turned up a few times. This sequence joins TRBV28 and TRBJ2-2; 14 bases map to TRBD2. The germline CDR1 and CDR2 sequences are MDHEN and SYDVKM. The CDR3 totals 18 residues. V lost 7 bases, J lost 5 bases, and 12 bases stayed unmatched. Written as DNA, the CDR3 is TGTGCCAGCACCCACTTGGGACTAGCGGGAGCTAGAACCGGGGAGCTGTTTTTT. Its translation is CASTHLGLAGARTGELFF.

The chain is built from TRBV11-1 and TRBJ1-2; a weak D match, TRBD1 (6 bases). Germline lookup yields CDR1 SGHAT and CDR2 FQDESV (reference sequence). This CDR3 comprises 13 residues. The ends were cut back, 5 bases at V and 3 bases at J, with 10 bases in the middle. CDR3 in amino acids: CASSPHRDYGYTF. The CDR3 coding sequence is TGTGCCAGCAGCCCTCACAGGGACTATGGCTACACCTTC.

J is TRBJ1-6 and V is TRBV25-1; tentative D call: TRBD1 (5 bases). Germline assignment: CDR1 MGHDK and CDR2 SYGVNS. The CDR3 contains 14 residues. V lost 9 bases and J lost 8, with 17 bases in between. CDR3 amino acids: CASTMWGDHSPLHF. CDR3 DNA sequence: TGTGCCAGTACGATGTGGGGCGACCATTCACCCCTCCACTTT.